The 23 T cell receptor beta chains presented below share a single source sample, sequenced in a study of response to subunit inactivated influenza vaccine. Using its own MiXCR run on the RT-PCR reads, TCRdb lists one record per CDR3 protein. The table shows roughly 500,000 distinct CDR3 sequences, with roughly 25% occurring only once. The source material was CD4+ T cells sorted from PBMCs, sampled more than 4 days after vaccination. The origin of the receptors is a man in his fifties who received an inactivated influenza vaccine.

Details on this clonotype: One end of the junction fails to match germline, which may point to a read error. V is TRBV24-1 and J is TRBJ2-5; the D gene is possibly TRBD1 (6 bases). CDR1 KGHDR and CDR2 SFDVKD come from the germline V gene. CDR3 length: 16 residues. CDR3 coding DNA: TGTGCCACCACTGATTTGCGGGCAGGACAGCAAGAGACCCAGTACTTC. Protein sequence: CATTDLRAGQQETQYF.

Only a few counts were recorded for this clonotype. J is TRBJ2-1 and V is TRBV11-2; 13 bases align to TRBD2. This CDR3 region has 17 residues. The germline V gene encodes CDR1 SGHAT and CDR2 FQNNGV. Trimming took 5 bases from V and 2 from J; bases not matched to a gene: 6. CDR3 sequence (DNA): TGTGCCAGCAGCCCCCGACTAGCGGGAGGCACCTACAATGAGCAGTTCTTC. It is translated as CASSPRLAGGTYNEQFF.

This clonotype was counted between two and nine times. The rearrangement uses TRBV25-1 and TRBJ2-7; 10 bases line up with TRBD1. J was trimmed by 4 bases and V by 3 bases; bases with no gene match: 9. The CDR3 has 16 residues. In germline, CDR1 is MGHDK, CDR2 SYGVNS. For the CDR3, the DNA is TGTGCCAGCAGTGACCGGGACAGGGGAACCTTTTACGAGCAGTACTTC. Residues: CASSDRDRGTFYEQYF.

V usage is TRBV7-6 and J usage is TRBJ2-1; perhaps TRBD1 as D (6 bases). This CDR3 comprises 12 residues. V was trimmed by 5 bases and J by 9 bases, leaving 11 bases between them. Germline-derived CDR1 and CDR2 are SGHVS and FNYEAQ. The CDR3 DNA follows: TGTGCCAGCAGCCAACAGGGATTTGAGCAGTTCTTC. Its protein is CASSQQGFEQFF.

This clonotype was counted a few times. The CDR3 nucleotides read TGTGCCAGCAGCCAAGACAATATCTATGGCTACACCTTC. This gives the protein CASSQDNIYGYTF. This chain uses TRBV14 with TRBJ1-2, with no clear D. The CDR3 totals 13 residues. CDR1 SGHDN and CDR2 FVKESK come from the germline V gene. V was clipped by 0 bases and J by 4 bases, with 6 bases between them.

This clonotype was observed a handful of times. In DNA form, the CDR3 reads TGCAGTGCTATCCCCGGGACTGGGAGCACAGATACGCAGTATTTT. It is translated as CSAIPGTGSTDTQYF. This chain joins TRBV20-1 and TRBJ2-3; a weak D match, TRBD2 (6 bases). Germline assignment: CDR1 DFQATT and CDR2 SNEGSKA (reference sequence). The CDR3 contains 15 residues. The ends were cut back, 4 bases at V and 0 bases at J, with 14 bases in the middle.

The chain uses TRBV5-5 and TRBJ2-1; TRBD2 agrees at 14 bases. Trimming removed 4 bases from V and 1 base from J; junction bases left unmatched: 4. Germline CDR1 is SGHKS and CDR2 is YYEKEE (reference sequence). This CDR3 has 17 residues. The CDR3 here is CASSRGLAGVSYNEQFF. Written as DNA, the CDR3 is TGTGCCAGCAGCCGGGGACTAGCGGGAGTTTCCTACAATGAGCAGTTCTTC.

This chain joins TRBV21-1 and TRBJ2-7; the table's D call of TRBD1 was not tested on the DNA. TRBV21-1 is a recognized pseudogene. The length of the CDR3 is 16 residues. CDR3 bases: TGTGCCAGCAGCTCCGGGAAGGCAGGGGGCGCTTACGAGCAGTACTTC. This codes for CASSSGKAGGAYEQYF.

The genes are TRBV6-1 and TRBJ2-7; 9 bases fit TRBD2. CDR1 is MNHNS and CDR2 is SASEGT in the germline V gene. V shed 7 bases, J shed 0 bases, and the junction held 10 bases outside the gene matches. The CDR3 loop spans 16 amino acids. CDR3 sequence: CASKGSGRSFSYEQYF. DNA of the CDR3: TGTGCCAGCAAAGGTAGCGGGAGATCCTTCTCCTACGAGCAGTACTTC.

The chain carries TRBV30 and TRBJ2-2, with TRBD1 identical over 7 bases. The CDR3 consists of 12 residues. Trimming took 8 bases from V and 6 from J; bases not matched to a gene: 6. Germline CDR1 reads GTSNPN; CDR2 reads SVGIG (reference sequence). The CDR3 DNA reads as TGTGCCCGGGACAGCAGATCCGGGGAGCTGTTTTTT. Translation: CARDSRSGELFF.

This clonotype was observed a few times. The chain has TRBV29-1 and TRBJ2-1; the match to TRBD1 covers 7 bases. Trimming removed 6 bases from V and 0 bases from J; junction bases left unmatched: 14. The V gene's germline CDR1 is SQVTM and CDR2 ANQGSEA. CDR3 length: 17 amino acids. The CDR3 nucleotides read TGCAGCGTGACTACCCCGGACAGGTCGAGCTCCTACAATGAGCAGTTCTTC. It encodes CSVTTPDRSSSYNEQFF.

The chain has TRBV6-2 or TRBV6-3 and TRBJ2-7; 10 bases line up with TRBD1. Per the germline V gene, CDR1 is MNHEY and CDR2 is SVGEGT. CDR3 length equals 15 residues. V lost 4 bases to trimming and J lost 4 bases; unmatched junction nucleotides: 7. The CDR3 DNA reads TGTGCCAGCAGTTCCACGGGACAGGGGAGGTACGAGCAGTACTTC. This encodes CASSSTGQGRYEQYF.

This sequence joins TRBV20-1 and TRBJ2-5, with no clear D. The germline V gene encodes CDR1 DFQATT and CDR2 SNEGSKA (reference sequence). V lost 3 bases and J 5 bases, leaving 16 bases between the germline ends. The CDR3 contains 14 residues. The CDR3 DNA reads TGCAGTGCTAGTCGTCTATGGGGTCGTGAGACCCAGTACTTC. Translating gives CSASRLWGRETQYF.

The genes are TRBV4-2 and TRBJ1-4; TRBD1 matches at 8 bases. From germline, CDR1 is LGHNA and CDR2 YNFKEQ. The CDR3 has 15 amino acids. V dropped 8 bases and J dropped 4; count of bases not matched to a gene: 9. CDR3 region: CASSASDRGNEKLFF. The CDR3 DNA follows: TGTGCCAGCTCGGCCTCAGACAGGGGTAATGAAAAACTGTTTTTT.

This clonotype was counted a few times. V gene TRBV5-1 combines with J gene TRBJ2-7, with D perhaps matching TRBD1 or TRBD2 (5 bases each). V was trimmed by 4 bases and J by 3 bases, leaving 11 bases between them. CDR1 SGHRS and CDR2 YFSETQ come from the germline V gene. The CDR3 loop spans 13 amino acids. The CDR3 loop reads CASSEGRGYEQYF. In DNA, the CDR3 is TGCGCCAGCAGCGAGGGAAGGGGCTACGAGCAGTACTTC.

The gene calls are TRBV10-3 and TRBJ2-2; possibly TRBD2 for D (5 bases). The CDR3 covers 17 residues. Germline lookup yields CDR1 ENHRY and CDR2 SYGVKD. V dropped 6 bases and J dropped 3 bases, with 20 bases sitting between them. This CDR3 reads CAIRGVGVEGYTGELFF. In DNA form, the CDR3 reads TGTGCCATCAGGGGAGTCGGGGTCGAGGGCTACACCGGGGAGCTGTTTTTT.

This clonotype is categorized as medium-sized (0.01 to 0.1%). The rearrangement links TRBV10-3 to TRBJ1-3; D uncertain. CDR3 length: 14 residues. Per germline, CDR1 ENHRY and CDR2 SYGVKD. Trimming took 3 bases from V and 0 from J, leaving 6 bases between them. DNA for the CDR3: TGTGCCATCAGTGAAAGCAGCTCTGGAAACACCATATATTTT. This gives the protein CAISESSSGNTIYF.

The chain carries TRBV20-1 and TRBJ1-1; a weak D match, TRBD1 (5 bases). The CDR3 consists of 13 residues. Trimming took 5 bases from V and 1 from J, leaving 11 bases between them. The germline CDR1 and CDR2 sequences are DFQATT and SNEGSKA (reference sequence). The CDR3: CSAGGLGNTEAFF. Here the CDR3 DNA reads TGCAGTGCTGGGGGACTTGGGAACACTGAAGCTTTCTTT.

The CDR3 nucleotides read TGCAGCGTTGGGTCTTTGAACACTGAAGCTTTCTTT. This sequence encodes CSVGSLNTEAFF. V and J are TRBV29-1 and TRBJ1-1, with unresolved D. CDR1 and CDR2 from the germline V gene are SQVTM and ANQGSEA. V gave up 4 bases and J gave up 0 bases, with 6 bases separating them. The CDR3 runs to 12 residues. The complete variable domain, with remaining parts taken from reference TRBV29-1 and TRBJ1-1, reads SAVISQKPSRDICQRGTSLTIQCQVDSQVTMMFWYRQQPGQSLTLIATANQGSEATYESGFVIDKFPISRPNLTFSTLTVSNMSPEDSSIYLCSVGSLNTEAFFGQGTRLTVV.

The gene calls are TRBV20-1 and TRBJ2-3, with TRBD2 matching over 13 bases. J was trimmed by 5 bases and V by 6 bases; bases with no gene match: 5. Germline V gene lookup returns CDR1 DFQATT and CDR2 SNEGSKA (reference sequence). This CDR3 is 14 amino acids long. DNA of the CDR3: TGCAGTGCGCGGACTAGCGGGGGTGTAGATACGCAGTATTTT. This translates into CSARTSGGVDTQYF.

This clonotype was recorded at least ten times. The CDR3 reads CASSPRWGTSYNEQFF. CDR3 coding DNA: TGTGCCAGCAGCCCGCGATGGGGGACTTCCTACAATGAGCAGTTCTTC. The V and J genes are TRBV7-2 and TRBJ2-1; D may be TRBD2 (6 bases). V was trimmed by 5 bases and J by 1 base, leaving 15 bases between them. CDR3 length: 16 residues. Germline V gene lookup returns CDR1 SGHTA and CDR2 FQGNSA.

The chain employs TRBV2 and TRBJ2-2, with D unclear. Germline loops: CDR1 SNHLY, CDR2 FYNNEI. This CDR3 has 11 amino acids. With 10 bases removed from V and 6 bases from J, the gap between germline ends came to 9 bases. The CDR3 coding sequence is TGTGCCACTACCAGGTCCGGGGAGCTGTTTTTT. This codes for CATTRSGELFF.

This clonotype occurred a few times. Written as DNA, the CDR3 is TGCAGTGCTACCCGACTAGCGGGAGGATTTGAGCAGTTCTTC. Translated, it gives CSATRLAGGFEQFF. V gene TRBV20-1 combines with J gene TRBJ2-1; 13 positions match TRBD2. The germline CDR1 and CDR2 sequences are DFQATT and SNEGSKA (reference sequence). V lost 4 bases, J lost 9 bases, and 6 bases stayed unmatched. CDR3 size: 14 residues.